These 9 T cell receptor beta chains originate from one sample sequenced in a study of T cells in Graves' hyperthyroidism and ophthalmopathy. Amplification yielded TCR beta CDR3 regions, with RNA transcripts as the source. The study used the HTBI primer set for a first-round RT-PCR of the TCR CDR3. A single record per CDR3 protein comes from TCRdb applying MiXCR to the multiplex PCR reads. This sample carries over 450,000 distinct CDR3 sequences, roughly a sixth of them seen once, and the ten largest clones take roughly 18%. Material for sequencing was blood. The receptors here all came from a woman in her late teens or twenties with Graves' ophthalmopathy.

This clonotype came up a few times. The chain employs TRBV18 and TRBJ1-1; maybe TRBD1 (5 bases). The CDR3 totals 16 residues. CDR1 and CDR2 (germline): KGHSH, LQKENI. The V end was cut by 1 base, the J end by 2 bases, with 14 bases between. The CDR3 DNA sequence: TGTGCCAGCTCACCACGGGAGATACAGGTCAACACTGAAGCTTTCTTT. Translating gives CASSPREIQVNTEAFF.

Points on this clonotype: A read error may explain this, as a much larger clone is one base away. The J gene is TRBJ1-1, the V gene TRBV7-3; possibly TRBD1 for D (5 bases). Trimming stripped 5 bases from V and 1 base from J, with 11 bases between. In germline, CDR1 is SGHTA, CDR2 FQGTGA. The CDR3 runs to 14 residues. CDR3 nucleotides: TGTGCCAGCAGCGGGGGACGGTGGAACACTGAAGCTTTCTTT. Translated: CASSGGRWNTEAFF.

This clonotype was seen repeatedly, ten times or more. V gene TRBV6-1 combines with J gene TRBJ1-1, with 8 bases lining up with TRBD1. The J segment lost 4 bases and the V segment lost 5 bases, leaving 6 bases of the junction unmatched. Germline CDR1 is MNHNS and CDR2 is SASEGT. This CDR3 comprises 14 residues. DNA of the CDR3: TGTGCCAGCAGTTTAACAGGGGGAATCACTGAAGCTTTCTTT. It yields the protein CASSLTGGITEAFF.

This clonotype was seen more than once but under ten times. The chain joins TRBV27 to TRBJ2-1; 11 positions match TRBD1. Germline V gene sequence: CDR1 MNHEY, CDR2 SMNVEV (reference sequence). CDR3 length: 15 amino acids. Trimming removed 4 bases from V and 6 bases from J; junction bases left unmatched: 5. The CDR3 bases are TGTGCCAGCAGTTCGGACAGGGGGCGCGTCAATGAGCAGTTCTTC. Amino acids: CASSSDRGRVNEQFF.

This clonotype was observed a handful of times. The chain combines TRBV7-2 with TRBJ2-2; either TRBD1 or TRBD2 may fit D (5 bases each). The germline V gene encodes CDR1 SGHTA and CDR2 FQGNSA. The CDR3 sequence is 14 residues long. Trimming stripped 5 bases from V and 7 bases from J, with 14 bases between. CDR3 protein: CASSPALGDGELFF. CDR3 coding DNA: TGTGCCAGCAGCCCAGCCCTGGGGGACGGGGAGCTGTTTTTT.

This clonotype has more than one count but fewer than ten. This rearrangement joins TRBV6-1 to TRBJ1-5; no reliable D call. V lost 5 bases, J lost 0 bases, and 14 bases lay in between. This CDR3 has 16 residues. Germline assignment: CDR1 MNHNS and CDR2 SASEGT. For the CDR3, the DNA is TGTGCCAGCAGTTCAGTTGGTGGGAGTAGCAATCAGCCCCAGCATTTT. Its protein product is CASSSVGGSSNQPQHF.

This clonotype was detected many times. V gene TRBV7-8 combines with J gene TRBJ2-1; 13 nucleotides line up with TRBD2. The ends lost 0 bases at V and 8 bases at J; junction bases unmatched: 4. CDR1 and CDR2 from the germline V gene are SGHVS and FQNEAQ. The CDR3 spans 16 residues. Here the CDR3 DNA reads TGTGCCAGCAGCTTAGCGCTGGGACTAGCGGGACATGAGCAGTTCTTC. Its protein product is CASSLALGLAGHEQFF.

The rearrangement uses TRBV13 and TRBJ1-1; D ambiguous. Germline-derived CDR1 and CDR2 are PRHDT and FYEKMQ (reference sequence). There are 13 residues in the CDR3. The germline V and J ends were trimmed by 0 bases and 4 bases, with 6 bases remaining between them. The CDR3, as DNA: TGTGCCAGCAGCTTAGGGTGGGGCACTGAAGCTTTCTTT. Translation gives CASSLGWGTEAFF.

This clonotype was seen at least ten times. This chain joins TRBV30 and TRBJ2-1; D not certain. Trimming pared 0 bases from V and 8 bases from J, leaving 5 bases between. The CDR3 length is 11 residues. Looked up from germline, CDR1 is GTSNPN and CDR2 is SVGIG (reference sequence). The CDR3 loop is CAWSVSDEQFF. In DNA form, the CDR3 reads TGTGCCTGGAGTGTATCAGATGAGCAGTTCTTC.